The sequence of this T cell receptor (beta chain) was determined in a study of blood T cell repertoires in COVID-19. Study at large: The United States, Italy and Spain provided the acute and convalescent COVID-19 samples. PBMCs, B-cell-depleted T cells, or T cells provided the cDNA or gDNA that made up the material.

Per the original methods: For nucleated cells, counts were estimated from reference gene primer amplification. TCRdb's copy holds only in-frame clones and misses some; the assay was immunoSEQ multiplex PCR. V and J calls plus clone size are reproduced from that table; the DNA served to infer D and trimming. The sample lists around 260,000 clones, roughly 80% occurring once. This clone appeared a few times. The receptor was isolated from a woman aged 45-65 years who had recovered from COVID-19. The source material was peripheral blood.

CDR3 sequence (DNA): TGTGCCATCACCCCGGGACTAGCGAACACCGGGGAGCTGTTTTTT. It is translated as CAITPGLANTGELFF. The rearrangement joins TRBV10-3 to TRBJ2-2; 8 bases are shared with TRBD2. V shed 7 bases and J 0 bases; nucleotides not matched to a gene: 4. In germline, CDR1 is ENHRY, CDR2 SYGVKD. The CDR3 is 15 amino acids.